This T cell receptor (beta chain) is drawn from a study of cytomegalovirus exposure and HLA in healthy donors. A multiplex PCR was run with 60 Vbeta primers and 13 Jbeta primers. The data were produced by immunoSEQ multiplex PCR, yet TCRdb's version contains in-frame clones alone and is incomplete. The top ten clones hold approximately 3.7% of a sample with about 89,000 clones, over 75% of them seen once. The V end was cut by 3 bases, the J end by 8 bases, with 5 bases between. The V gene's germline CDR1 is MGHRA and CDR2 YSYEKL. CDR3 size: 11 residues. The receptor was derived from a female donor in good health and CMV-seropositive. The chain uses TRBV4-1 and TRBJ2-1; D remains ambiguous. The sample comprised PBMCs. DNA for the CDR3: TGCGCCAGCAGCCAGAGCGATGAGCAGTTCTTC. Translation gives CASSQSDEQFF.